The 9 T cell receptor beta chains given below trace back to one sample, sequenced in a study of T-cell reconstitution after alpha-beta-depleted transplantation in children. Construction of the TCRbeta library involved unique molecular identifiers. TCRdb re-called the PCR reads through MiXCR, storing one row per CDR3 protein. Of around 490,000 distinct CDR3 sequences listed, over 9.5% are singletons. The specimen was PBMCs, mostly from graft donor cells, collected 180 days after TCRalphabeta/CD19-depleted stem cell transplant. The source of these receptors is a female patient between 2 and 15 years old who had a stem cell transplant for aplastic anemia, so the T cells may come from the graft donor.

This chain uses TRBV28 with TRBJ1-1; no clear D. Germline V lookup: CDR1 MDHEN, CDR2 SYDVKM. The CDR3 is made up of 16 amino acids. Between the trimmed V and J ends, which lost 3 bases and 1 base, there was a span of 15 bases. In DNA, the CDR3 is TGTGCCAGCAGTTTTATCCGGAGGCTGTCGAACACTGAAGCTTTCTTT. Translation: CASSFIRRLSNTEAFF.

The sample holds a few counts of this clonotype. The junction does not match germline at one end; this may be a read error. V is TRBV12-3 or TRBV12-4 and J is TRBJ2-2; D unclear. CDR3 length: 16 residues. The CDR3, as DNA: TGTGCCAGCAGCTTAGCTATAATGTTTGGTGCCGGGGAGCTGTTTTTT. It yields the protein CASSLAIMFGAGELFF.

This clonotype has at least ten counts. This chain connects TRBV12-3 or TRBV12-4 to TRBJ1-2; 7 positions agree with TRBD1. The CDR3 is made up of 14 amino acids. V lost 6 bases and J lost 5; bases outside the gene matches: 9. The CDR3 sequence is CASSSTGTVYGYTF. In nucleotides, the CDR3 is TGTGCCAGCAGCTCTACCGGGACAGTTTATGGCTACACCTTC.

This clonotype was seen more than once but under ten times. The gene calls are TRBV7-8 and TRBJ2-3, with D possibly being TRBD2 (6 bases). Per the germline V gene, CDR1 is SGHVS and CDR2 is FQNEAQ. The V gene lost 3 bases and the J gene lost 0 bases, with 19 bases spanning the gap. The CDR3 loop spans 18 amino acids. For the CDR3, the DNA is TGTGCCAGCAGCTTCCCTCCGACTAGATCCTCTAGCACAGATACGCAGTATTTT. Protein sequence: CASSFPPTRSSSTDTQYF.

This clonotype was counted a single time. The CDR3 spells CSGANGIAEAFF. The CDR3 nucleotides are TGCAGCGGCGCCAATGGGATCGCTGAAGCTTTCTTT. The chain recombines TRBV29-1 with TRBJ1-1; D call uncertain. V dropped 7 bases and J dropped 6 bases, with 15 bases sitting between them. Germline lookup yields CDR1 SQVTM and CDR2 ANQGSEA. CDR3 length: 12 residues.

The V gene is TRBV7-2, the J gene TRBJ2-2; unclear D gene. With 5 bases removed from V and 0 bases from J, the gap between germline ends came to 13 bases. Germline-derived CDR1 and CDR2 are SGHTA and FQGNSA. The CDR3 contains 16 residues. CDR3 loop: CASSPFLGTNTGELFF. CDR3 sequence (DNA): TGTGCCAGCAGCCCCTTCTTAGGGACGAACACCGGGGAGCTGTTTTTT.

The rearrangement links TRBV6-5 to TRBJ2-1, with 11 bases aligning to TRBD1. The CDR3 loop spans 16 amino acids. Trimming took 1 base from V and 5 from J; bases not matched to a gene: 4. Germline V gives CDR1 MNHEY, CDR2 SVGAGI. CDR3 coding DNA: TGTGCCAGCAGTTACTGGACAGGGGGCGGTAACAATGAGCAGTTCTTC. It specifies CASSYWTGGGNNEQFF.

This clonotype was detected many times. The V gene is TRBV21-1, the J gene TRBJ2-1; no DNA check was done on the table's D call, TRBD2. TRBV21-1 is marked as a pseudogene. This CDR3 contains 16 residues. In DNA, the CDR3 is TGTGCCAGACGTAAAGGCGGGAGGGCGCGGTACAATGAGCAGTTCTTC. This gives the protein CARRKGGRARYNEQFF.

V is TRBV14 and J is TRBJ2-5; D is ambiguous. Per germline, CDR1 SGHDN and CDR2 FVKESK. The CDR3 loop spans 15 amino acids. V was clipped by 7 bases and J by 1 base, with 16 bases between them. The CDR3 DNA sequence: TGTGCCAGCACCTCCATGGGTGGGCTCCAAGAGACCCAGTACTTC. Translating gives CASTSMGGLQETQYF.